This paragraph covers one TCR beta chain sequence. Naive CD8 cells comprised CD45RO-negative, CCR7-positively selected cells, excluding terminally differentiated effector memory CD45RA+ cells. Only in-frame clones appear in the TCRdb table, and some are missing; sequencing was by immunoSEQ multiplex PCR. This repertoire shows approximately 600,000 clones, roughly 96% found once; its top ten account for 0.11%. The ends were cut back, 2 bases at V and 3 bases at J, with 11 bases in the middle. This CDR3 has 15 residues. Germline V CDR1 and CDR2: PRHDT, FYEKMQ (reference sequence). These data belong to a study of shared clonotypes between healthy human individuals.

The specimen was naive CD8+ T cells sorted from blood. The genes are TRBV13 and TRBJ1-3; unclear D gene. The TCR was taken from a woman in her 30s in good health. CDR3: CASSLTGEGGNTIYF. The CDR3 region has the DNA TGTGCCAGCAGCTTAACCGGGGAAGGTGGAAACACCATATATTTT.